This T cell receptor beta chain appears in the sequencing data of a study of control samples from healthy donors and cancer patients (TCRdb year 2020). Based on the germline V gene (reference sequence), the CDR1 and CDR2 sequences are LNHDA and SQIVND. Relative to germline, V is 2 bases shorter and J is 0 bases shorter, with 4 bases between their ends. The CDR3 runs 13 residues from the cysteine to the phenylalanine. Left in the record is the CDR3 DNA by itself, 39 bases read in frame from the first base. Of note for this clone: The antigen it binds to is not known. One base away there is no much larger clone; base qualities are not given. The same CDR3 can be traced to other DNA sequences in this sample.

Libraries were constructed by the immunoSEQ multiplex PCR assay. The source is immuneACCESS, and TCRdb retained only in-frame sequences with V and J called. Part of the clones is not carried over; for the studies checked, unresolved V genes explain less than half of this, and the remainder is unexplained. Across this sample there are about 140,000 clones, with more than 85% seen only once. The ten largest clones take up more than 3% of the sample. The chain joins TRBV19 to TRBJ1-2, with an unclear D gene assignment. The sequence was collected from a man aged 25 to 40 in good health. Source material: blood. The DNA sequence is as follows: TGTGCCAGTAGTATACGAGCTAACTATGGCTACACCTTC. Protein translation: CASSIRANYGYTF.